These T cell receptor beta chains were read from a single sample in a study of PD-L1 blockade in urothelial cancer. Method: immunoSEQ multiplex PCR; TCRdb's copy keeps in-frame clones and lacks some. The sample contains some 110,000 clones, 85% to 95% of which appear only once. This specimen consisted of PBMCs, obtained around atezolizumab (anti-PD-L1) treatment. The receptors stem from a man aged 60-69 years with urothelial cancer. CDR3s include the opening cysteine and the closing phenylalanine or tryptophan. A D gene is named only where the DNA matches it firmly. The listing skips clone size in some rows; elsewhere it reads once, few, many or a size class.

V: TRBV9
J: TRBJ2-3
D: NA
size: NA
DNA: TGTGCCAGCAGCGTAGAGGCGGGGTGGGCTAGCACAGATACGCAGTATTTT
CDR3: CASSVEAGWASTDTQYF

V: TRBV19
J: TRBJ2-7
D: NA
size: NA
DNA: TGTGCCAGTAGTATAGATCGCTCCTACGAGCAGTACTTC
CDR3: CASSIDRSYEQYF

V: TRBV9
J: TRBJ2-5
D: NA
size: NA
DNA: TGTGCCAGCAGCGTAGCCGGGGGGCTTGGGGAGACCCAGTACTTC
CDR3: CASSVAGGLGETQYF

V: TRBV14
J: TRBJ1-6
D: NA
size: NA
DNA: TGTGCCAGCAGCCGGGGGGTACGTTCACCCCTCCACTTT
CDR3: CASSRGVRSPLHF

V: TRBV7-8
J: TRBJ1-6
D: NA
size: NA
DNA: TGTGCCAGCAGCTTAAGCAGGGTTAATTCACCCCTCCACTTT
CDR3: CASSLSRVNSPLHF

V: TRBV7-3
J: TRBJ2-7
D: NA
size: once
DNA: TGTGCCAGCAGCTTAATGGGCTACCCCGAGCAGTACTTC
CDR3: CASSLMGYPEQYF

V: TRBV4-1
J: TRBJ2-3
D: NA
size: NA
DNA: TGCGCCAGCAGCCAGGACAGTTTCACAGATACGCAGTATTTT
CDR3: CASSQDSFTDTQYF

V: TRBV2
J: TRBJ1-2
D: TRBD1
size: NA
DNA: TGTGCCAGCAGTGCTGACAGGGTAGACTATGGCTACACCTTC
CDR3: CASSADRVDYGYTF

V: TRBV6-5
J: TRBJ1-2
D: NA
size: NA
DNA: TGTGCCAGCAGCTCACAAACGGCAGGGGCGTCTGGCTACACCTTC
CDR3: CASSSQTAGASGYTF

V: TRBV7-2
J: TRBJ2-7
D: NA
size: NA
DNA: TGTGCCAGCAGACCCCCTGGTGGGAGCTCCTACGAGCAGTACTTC
CDR3: CASRPPGGSSYEQYF

V: TRBV7-2
J: TRBJ2-5
D: NA
size: NA
DNA: TGTGCCAGCAGCTTAGATTACGGTCAAGAGACCCAGTACTTC
CDR3: CASSLDYGQETQYF

V: TRBV28
J: TRBJ2-3
D: NA
size: NA
DNA: TGTGCCAGCAGTTTATTTTCGGGGGGCACAGATACGCAGTATTTT
CDR3: CASSLFSGGTDTQYF

V: TRBV7-2
J: TRBJ2-7
D: TRBD2
size: few
DNA: TGTGCCAGCAGCTTAGGTGTTAGCGGGGACTACGAGCAGTACTTC
CDR3: CASSLGVSGDYEQYF

V: TRBV18
J: TRBJ2-5
D: NA
size: NA
DNA: TGTGCCAGCTCACCACCTAATCAAGAGACCCAGTACTTC
CDR3: CASSPPNQETQYF

V: TRBV11-1
J: TRBJ2-5
D: TRBD1
size: NA
DNA: TGTGCCAGCAGCTTGGGACAGGTCCAAGAGACCCAGTACTTC
CDR3: CASSLGQVQETQYF